This T cell receptor (beta chain) was sequenced during a study of STAT5B mutations in CD4+ large granular lymphocyte leukemia. Study at large: Among healthy controls, a particular HLA allele went with more CDR3 'QG' motifs. General study findings and limits: Compared with healthy controls (2/35), patient top clones favored TRBV06 (8/27).

Turning to this clone: Antigen: not known.

Germline CDR1 and CDR2: SGHNT and YYREEE (reference sequence). The length of the CDR3 is 13 residues. Trimming removed 4 bases at V and 0 bases at J, with 8 bases between. This was a survey-level run. TCRdb keeps only in-frame clones here, not all; method: immunoSEQ multiplex PCR. This sample has about 45,000 clones, with roughly 85% found just once. Material: CD4+ T cells from blood buffy coats. V is TRBV5-4 and J is TRBJ2-7; no firm D call. This receptor was obtained from a human donor in good health. The CDR3, as DNA: TGTGCCAGCAGCGTGGGATTCTCCTACGAGCAGTACTTC. Encoded protein: CASSVGFSYEQYF.